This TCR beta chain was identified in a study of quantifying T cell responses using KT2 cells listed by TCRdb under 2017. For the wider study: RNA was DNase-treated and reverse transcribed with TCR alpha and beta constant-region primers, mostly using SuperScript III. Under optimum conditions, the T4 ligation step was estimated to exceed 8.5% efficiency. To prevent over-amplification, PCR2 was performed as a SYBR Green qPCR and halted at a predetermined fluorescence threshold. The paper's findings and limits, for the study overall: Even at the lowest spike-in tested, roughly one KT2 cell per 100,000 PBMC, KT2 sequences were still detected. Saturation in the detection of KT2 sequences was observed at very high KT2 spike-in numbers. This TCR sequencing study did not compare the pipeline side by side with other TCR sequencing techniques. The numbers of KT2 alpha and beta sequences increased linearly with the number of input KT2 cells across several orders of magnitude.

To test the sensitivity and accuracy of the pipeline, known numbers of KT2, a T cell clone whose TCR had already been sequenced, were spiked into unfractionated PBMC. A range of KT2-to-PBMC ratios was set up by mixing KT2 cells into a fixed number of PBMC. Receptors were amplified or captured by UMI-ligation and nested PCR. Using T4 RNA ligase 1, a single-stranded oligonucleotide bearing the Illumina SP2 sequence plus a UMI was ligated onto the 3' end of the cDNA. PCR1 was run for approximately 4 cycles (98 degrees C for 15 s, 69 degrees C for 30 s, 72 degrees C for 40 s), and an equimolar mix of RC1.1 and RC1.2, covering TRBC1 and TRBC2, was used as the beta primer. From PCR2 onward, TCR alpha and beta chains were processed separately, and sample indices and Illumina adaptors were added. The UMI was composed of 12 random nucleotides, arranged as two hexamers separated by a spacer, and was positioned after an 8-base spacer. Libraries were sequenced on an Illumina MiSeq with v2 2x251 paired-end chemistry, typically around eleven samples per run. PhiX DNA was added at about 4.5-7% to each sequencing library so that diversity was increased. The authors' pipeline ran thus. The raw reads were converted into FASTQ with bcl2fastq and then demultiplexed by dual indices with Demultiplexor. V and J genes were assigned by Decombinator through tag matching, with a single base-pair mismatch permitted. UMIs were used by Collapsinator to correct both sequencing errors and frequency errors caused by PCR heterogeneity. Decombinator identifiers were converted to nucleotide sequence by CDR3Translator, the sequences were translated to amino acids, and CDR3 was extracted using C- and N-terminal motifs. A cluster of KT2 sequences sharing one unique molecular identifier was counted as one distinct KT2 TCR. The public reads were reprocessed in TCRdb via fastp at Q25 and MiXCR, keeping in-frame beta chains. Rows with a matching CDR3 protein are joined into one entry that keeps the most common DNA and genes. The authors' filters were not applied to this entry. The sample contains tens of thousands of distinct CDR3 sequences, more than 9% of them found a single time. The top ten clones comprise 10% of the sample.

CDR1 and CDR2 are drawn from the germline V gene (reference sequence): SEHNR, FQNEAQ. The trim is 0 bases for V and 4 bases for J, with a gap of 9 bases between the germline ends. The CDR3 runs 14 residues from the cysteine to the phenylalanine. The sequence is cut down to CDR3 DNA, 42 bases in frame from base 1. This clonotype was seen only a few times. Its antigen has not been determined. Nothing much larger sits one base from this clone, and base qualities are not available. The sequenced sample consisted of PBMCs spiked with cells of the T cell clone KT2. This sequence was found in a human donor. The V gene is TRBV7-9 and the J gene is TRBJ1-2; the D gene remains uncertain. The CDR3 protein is CASSLAAVAYGYTF. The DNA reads TGTGCCAGCAGCTTAGCAGCCGTGGCCTATGGCTACACCTTC.